A single sample gave rise to the 13 T cell receptor beta chains below, sequenced in a study of siplizumab effects on memory and regulatory T cells. Here immunoSEQ multiplex PCR was the method, and the copy in TCRdb shows in-frame clones only, minus some. The table has some 100,000 clones, around 90% seen once; the top ten hold approximately 12%. The sample consisted of non-Treg CD4+ T cells sorted from blood. The receptors were sampled from a human donor in good health.

DNA of the CDR3: TGCGCCAGCAGCTTTGAAGCGACAGGGTCGGGAAACACCATATATTTT. As protein: CASSFEATGSGNTIYF. The genes are TRBV5-1 and TRBJ1-3; the match to TRBD1 covers 7 bases. Germline assignment: CDR1 SGHRS and CDR2 YFSETQ. CDR3 size: 16 residues. V was pared by 2 bases and J by 4 bases, with 9 bases of the junction left unmatched.

This sequence joins TRBV12-5 and TRBJ1-5; the match to TRBD1 covers 10 bases. Per germline, CDR1 LGHNT and CDR2 FRNRAP. This CDR3 comprises 15 residues. Unmatched junction bases numbered 5, after V lost 2 bases and J lost 7 bases. CDR3 protein: CASGLLSGQGQPQHF. As DNA, the CDR3 is TGTGCTAGTGGTTTGCTATCGGGACAGGGGCAGCCCCAGCATTTT.

The chain's CDR3 is CASSFISGEETQYF. Written as DNA, the CDR3 is TGTGCCAGCAGCTTCATTTCTGGGGAAGAGACCCAGTACTTC. The genes are TRBV5-6 and TRBJ2-5; D is uncertain. Germline CDR1 and CDR2: SGHDT and YYEEEE. The CDR3 contains 14 residues. Trimming left V 2 bases short and J 3 bases short, with 11 bases between.

This sequence joins TRBV21-1 and TRBJ2-1; the listed D gene, TRBD1, was not tested against the DNA. TRBV21-1 is tagged as a pseudogene. CDR3 length: 16 residues. The CDR3 coding sequence is TGTGCCAGCAGCCCCTTAAACAGGGTGGAGGTCAATGAGCAGTTCTTC. Residues: CASSPLNRVEVNEQFF.

The J gene is TRBJ2-2, the V gene TRBV19, with TRBD1 matching over 9 bases. The germline V gene encodes CDR1 LNHDA and CDR2 SQIVND (reference sequence). The CDR3 is 13 residues long. The V gene end was trimmed by 6 bases and the J gene end by 7 bases; junction bases not matched to a gene: 3. The CDR3 DNA sequence: TGTGCCAGTAGCGGGACAGGGTACGGGGAGCTGTTTTTT. Translating gives CASSGTGYGELFF.

The gene calls are TRBV27 and TRBJ2-2; D remains unclear. The CDR3 runs to 15 residues. Germline CDR1 and CDR2: MNHEY and SMNVEV (reference sequence). The V gene lost 2 bases and the J gene lost 0 bases, with 7 bases spanning the gap. The chain's CDR3 is CASSLIGTNTGELFF. The CDR3 DNA sequence: TGTGCCAGCAGTTTAATTGGTACGAACACCGGGGAGCTGTTTTTT.

This chain uses TRBV19 with TRBJ1-1; D gene uncertain. The ends were cut back, 4 bases at V and 1 base at J, with 13 bases in the middle. Looked up from germline, CDR1 is LNHDA and CDR2 is SQIVND (reference sequence). The CDR3 consists of 15 residues. CDR3 protein: CASSSAPTWNTEAFF. Here the CDR3 DNA reads TGTGCCAGTAGTAGCGCACCAACTTGGAACACTGAAGCTTTCTTT.

The V call is TRBV5-5, the J call TRBJ2-5; TRBD2 is a possible D gene (6 bases). This CDR3 has 15 residues. V was clipped by 4 bases and J by 5 bases, with 18 bases between them. The germline V gene encodes CDR1 SGHKS and CDR2 YYEKEE (reference sequence). The CDR3, as DNA: TGTGCCAGCAGCCTGGGACTTCCAACTGGGGAGACCCAGTACTTC. It translates to CASSLGLPTGETQYF. Complete variable domain (other parts from reference TRBV5-5 and TRBJ2-5): DAGVTQSPTHLIKTRGQQVTLRCSPISGHKSVSWYQQVLGQGPQFIFQYYEKEERGRGNFPDRFSARQFPNYSSELNVNALLLGDSALYLCASSLGLPTGETQYFGPGTRLLVL.

The V and J genes are TRBV5-1 and TRBJ1-3; D is perhaps TRBD1 (6 bases). V was clipped by 0 bases and J by 3 bases, with 16 bases between them. CDR3 size: 17 residues. Germline CDR1 is SGHRS and CDR2 is YFSETQ. The chain's CDR3 is CASSLAVSGANGNTIYF. In DNA form, the CDR3 reads TGCGCCAGCAGCTTGGCCGTCTCAGGGGCAAATGGAAACACCATATATTTT.

V is TRBV19 and J is TRBJ2-2; D is unclear. V dropped 3 bases and J dropped 0 bases, with 8 bases sitting between them. This CDR3 spans 15 amino acids. Looked up from germline, CDR1 is LNHDA and CDR2 is SQIVND (reference sequence). The CDR3 here is CASSIGQANTGELFF. The CDR3 region has the DNA TGTGCCAGTAGTATTGGGCAGGCGAACACCGGGGAGCTGTTTTTT.

The chain recombines TRBV6-5 with TRBJ1-1; a possible D gene is TRBD1 (6 bases). Trimming took off 6 bases at V and 1 base at J, with 9 bases between the two ends. This CDR3 contains 13 residues. Germline V gives CDR1 MNHEY, CDR2 SVGAGI. The CDR3 region has the DNA TGTGCCAGCAGCAGGGGAAGGAACACTGAAGCTTTCTTT. Its protein product is CASSRGRNTEAFF.

The chain employs TRBV15 and TRBJ2-1; D not certain. V gave up 0 bases and J gave up 4 bases, with 10 bases separating them. Germline-derived CDR1 and CDR2 are LNHNV and YYDKDF (reference sequence). The CDR3 sequence is 15 residues long. Here the CDR3 reads CATSRDLDEYNEQFF. For the CDR3, the DNA is TGTGCCACCAGCAGAGATCTTGACGAATACAATGAGCAGTTCTTC.

This sequence joins TRBV6-1 and TRBJ2-7, with D possibly matching TRBD2 (7 bases). The CDR3 runs 15 residues. Trimming took off 2 bases at V and 2 bases at J, with 13 bases between the two ends. The germline V gene encodes CDR1 MNHNS and CDR2 SASEGT. CDR3 region: CASSERGGGAYEQYF. In DNA, the CDR3 is TGTGCCAGCAGTGAAAGGGGGGGCGGGGCCTACGAGCAGTACTTC.